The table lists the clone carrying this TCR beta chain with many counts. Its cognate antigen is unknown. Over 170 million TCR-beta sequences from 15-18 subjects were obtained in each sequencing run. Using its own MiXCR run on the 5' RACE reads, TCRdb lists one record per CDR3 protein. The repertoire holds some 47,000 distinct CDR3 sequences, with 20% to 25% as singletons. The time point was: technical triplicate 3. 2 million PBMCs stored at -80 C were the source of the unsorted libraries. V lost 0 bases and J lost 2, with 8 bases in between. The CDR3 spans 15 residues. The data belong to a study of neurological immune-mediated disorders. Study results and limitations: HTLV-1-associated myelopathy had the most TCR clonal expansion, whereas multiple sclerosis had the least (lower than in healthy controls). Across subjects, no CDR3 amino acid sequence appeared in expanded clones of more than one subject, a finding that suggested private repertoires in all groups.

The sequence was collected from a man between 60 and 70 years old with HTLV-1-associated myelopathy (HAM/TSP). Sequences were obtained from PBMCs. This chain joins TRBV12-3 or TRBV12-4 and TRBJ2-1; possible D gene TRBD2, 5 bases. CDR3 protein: CASSLARRTYNEQFF. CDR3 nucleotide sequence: TGTGCCAGCAGTTTAGCGCGGAGGACCTACAATGAGCAGTTCTTC.